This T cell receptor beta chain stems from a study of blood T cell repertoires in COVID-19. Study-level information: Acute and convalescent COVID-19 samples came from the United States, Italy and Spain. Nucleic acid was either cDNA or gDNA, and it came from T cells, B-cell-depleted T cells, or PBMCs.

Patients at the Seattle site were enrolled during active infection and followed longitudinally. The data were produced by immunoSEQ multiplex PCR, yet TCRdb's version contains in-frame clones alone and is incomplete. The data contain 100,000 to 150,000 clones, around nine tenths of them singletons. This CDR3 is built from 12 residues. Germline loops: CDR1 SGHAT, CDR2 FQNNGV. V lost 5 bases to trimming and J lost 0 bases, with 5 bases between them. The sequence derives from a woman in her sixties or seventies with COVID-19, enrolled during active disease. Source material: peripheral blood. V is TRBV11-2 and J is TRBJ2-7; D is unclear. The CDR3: CASSPHSYEQYF. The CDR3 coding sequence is TGTGCCAGCAGCCCCCACTCCTACGAGCAGTACTTC.